This T cell receptor beta chain was identified in a study of blood T cells in healthy people across ages (dated by TCRdb to the mid-2010s). Notes on the research overall: Template switching captured roughly one uniquely barcoded TCR beta cDNA molecule per two T cells in model experiments. Using deep sequencing normalized with unique cDNA molecular identifiers, the study measured how TCR beta repertoire diversity changes with age. Four age groups were formed from the donors: young (average approximately 15 years), middle-aged (just under 40), aged (over 55) and long-lived (less than 85). To avoid experimental bias, donors of different ages were spread randomly across the sequencing lanes. For two donors (one aged 18 to 29 and one aged 80 or older), the study analyzed two additional independent replicas of 1 million unique cDNA reads from the same blood draw. The paper's findings and limits, for the study overall: Donor CMV infection status was unknown, potentially confounding age-related changes in expanded clonotypes. There was a strong correlation between observed TCR beta diversity and the percentage of naive T cells measured by flow cytometry. The long-lived group showed more naive CD4+ T cells, fewer expanded clones and increased TCR diversity than the aged group, suggesting age selection. As age increased, observed TCR beta diversity per million T cells dropped in a roughly linear way, and a significant reduction was already evident by age about 40. Estimates of total diversity based on one million sequenced T cells were regarded as lower bounds and as underestimates. Bulk unsorted PBMC profiling prevented conclusive comparison of naive and antigen-experienced compartments.

Systemically healthy Caucasian individuals from Russia, approximately 39 in total and aged about 6 to 100 years, were included as donors. Each donor gave ten milliliters of peripheral blood, collected into EDTA-treated Vacutainer tubes. Ficoll-Paque density-gradient centrifugation was used to isolate PBMCs, with at least 6.5 million per sample. Total RNA, at least 6 micrograms per sample, was extracted from PBMCs with Trizol reagent. For every donor, an aliquot of PBMCs went through flow cytometry to measure the percentages of naive CD45RAhigh/CD27high T cells. The library was generated by 5' RACE. Sequencing was performed on an Illumina HiSeq 2500. A second PCR of about 6 to 11 cycles was run with a J-beta primer mix and a sample-barcoded 5' primer. A template-switch 5' adaptor carrying 12 random nucleotides introduced a unique molecular identifier onto each TCR beta cDNA molecule. Each sample yielded at least 3 million CDR3-containing paired-end reads. All of the RNA was converted into first-strand cDNA using the Mint cDNA synthesis kit, with a TRBC-specific oligonucleotide serving as the primer. Following uracil-DNA glycosylase treatment, a first 18-cycle PCR with universal primers M1SS and BC2_uni_R was performed on all cDNA. As for the original processing: For normalization, 1 million high-quality reads were randomly selected from each sample, with every read carrying a distinct molecular identifier. Reads with shared molecular identifiers were discarded instead of being binned into consensus sequences. MiTCR, run with a Q25 quality threshold and the strictest error-elimination algorithm, handled CDR3 identification, clonotype clustering and error correction. A nonparametric unseen species model with Euler transformation was used to estimate lower-bound total TCR beta diversity. TCRdb handled the public reads itself, with Q25 trimming in fastp and clone calling in MiXCR, and kept productive beta chains. Every entry covers one CDR3 protein and lists the most common genes and DNA from its rows. These V and J calls originate from TCRdb's pipeline instead of the authors' own analysis. Within this sample are 920,000 or so distinct CDR3 sequences, with around 43% of them counted one time only. The ten largest make up around 18% of the sample.

This clonotype was counted between two and nine times. Which antigen it targets is not known. No much larger clonotype is one base removed from it; base qualities were not supplied. Sequenced: blood. This TCR came from a woman aged 55-69 years in good health.

Here is the DNA: TGTGCCAGCAGCAGGACAGGGGGACCGGAGCAGTACTTC. The resulting protein is CASSRTGGPEQYF. The V gene is TRBV7-8 and the J gene is TRBJ2-7, with 10 middle bases fitting TRBD1. There are 13 amino acids in the CDR3, from cysteine to phenylalanine inclusive. Just CDR3 DNA is preserved here, 39 bases in frame from base 1. CDR1 SGHVS and CDR2 FQNEAQ are derived from the germline V gene. Unmatched junction bases come to 5, with V trimmed by 5 bases and J by 7 bases.